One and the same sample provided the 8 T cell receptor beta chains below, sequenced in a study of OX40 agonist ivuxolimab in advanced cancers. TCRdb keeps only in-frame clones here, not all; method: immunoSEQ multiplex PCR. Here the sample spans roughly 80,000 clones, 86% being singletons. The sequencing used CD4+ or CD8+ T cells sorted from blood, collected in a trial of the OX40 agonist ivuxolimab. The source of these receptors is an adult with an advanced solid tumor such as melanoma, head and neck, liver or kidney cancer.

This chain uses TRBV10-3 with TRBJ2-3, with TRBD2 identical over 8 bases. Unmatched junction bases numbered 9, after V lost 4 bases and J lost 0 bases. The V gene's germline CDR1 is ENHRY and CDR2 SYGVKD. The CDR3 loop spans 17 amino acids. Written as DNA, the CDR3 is TGTGCCATCAGTGCCTGGCGGGAGGTCTCTAGCACAGATACGCAGTATTTT. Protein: CAISAWREVSSTDTQYF.

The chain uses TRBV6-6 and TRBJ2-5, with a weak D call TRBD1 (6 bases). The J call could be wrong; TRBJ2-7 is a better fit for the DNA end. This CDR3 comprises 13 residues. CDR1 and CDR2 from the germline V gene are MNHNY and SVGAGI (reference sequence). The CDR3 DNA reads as TGTGCCAGCAGTTACCTGGGACACTACGAGCAGTACTTC. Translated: CASSYLGHYEQYF.

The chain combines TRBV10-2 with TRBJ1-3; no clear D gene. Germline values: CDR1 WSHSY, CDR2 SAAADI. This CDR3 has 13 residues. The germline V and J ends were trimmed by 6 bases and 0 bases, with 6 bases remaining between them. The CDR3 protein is CASSGGSGNTIYF. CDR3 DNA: TGCGCCAGCAGCGGAGGCTCTGGAAACACCATATATTTT.

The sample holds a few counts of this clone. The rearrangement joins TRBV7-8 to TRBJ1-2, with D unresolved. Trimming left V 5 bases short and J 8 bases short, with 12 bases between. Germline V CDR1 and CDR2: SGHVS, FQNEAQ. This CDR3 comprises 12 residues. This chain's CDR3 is CASSTRRTGYTF. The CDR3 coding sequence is TGTGCCAGCAGCACCCGGCGGACGGGCTACACCTTC.

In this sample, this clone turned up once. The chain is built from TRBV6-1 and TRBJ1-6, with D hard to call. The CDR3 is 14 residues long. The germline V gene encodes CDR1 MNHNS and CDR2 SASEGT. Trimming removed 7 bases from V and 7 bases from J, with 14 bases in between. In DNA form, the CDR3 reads TGTGCCAGCAAAAGGGAGGGCGTGAATTCACCCCTCCACTTT. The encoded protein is CASKREGVNSPLHF.

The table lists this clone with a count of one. CDR3 sequence reads: CASSPGRGNKAGGYTF. The CDR3 DNA follows: TGTGCCAGCTCACCCGGGCGGGGGAATAAAGCGGGCGGCTACACCTTC. The chain recombines TRBV18 with TRBJ1-2, with a tentative D call TRBD1 (5 bases). The CDR3 has 16 amino acids. Germline V gene lookup returns CDR1 KGHSH and CDR2 LQKENI. V lost 3 bases to trimming and J lost 8 bases, with 22 bases between them.

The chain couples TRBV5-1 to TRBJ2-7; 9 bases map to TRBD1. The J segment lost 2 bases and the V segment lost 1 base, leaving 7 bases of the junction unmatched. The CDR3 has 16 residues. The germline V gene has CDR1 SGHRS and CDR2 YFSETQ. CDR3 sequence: CASSLTGTGFAYEQYF. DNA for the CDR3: TGCGCCAGCAGCTTGACAGGGACAGGGTTCGCCTACGAGCAGTACTTC.

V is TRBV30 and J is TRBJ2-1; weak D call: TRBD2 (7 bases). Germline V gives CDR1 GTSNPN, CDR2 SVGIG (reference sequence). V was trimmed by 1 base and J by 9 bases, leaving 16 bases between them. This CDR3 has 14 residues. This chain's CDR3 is CAWSGLGGVGEQFF. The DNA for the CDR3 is TGTGCCTGGAGTGGCCTAGGGGGGGTGGGTGAGCAGTTCTTC.